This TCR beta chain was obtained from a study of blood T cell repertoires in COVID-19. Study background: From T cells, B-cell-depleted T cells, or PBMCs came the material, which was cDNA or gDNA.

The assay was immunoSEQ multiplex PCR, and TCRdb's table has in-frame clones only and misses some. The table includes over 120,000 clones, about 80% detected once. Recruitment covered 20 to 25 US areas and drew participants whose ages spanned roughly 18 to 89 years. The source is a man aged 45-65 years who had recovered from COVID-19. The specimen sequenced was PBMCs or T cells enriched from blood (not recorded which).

The CDR3 DNA sequence: TGTGCCAGCAGTACCCACGGACAGGGGAGCGGCTACACCTTC. Translated, it gives CASSTHGQGSGYTF. The chain links TRBV6-2 or TRBV6-3 to TRBJ1-2, with 9 bases identical to TRBD1. This CDR3 has 14 residues. V gave up 5 bases and J gave up 8 bases; unmatched junction bases: 9. Germline CDR1 reads MNHEY; CDR2 reads SVGEGT.